The following is a T cell receptor beta chain sequence with its context. Its target is unknown. The data are from a study of T cell responses to AZD1222 COVID-19 vaccine. V was clipped by 0 bases and J by 1 base, with 9 bases between them. The germline gives CDR1 SNHLY, CDR2 FYNNEI. This CDR3 region has 15 residues. Study outcomes and limitations: A reported finding is that nearly half of spike-specific TCRs target unmutated variant regions.

Libraries were prepared by immunoSEQ multiplex PCR; TCRdb keeps only in-frame clonotypes and omits some of them. There are over 130,000 clones in the sample; almost 90% occur only once, and under 2% lies in the top ten. The V call is TRBV2, the J call TRBJ1-1; D gene uncertain. The sample in question was peripheral blood, obtained 28 days after the second AZD1222 dose. The clonotype was recovered from an adult who received the AZD1222 COVID-19 vaccine. The CDR3 nucleotides read TGTGCCAGCAGTGAAGCCGCAGGTGGGAACACTGAAGCTTTCTTT. Translating gives CASSEAAGGNTEAFF.